These T cell receptor beta chains were read from a single sample in a study of metastatic and nonmetastatic thyroid tumors. MiXCR reprocessed the PCR reads for TCRdb. There are roughly 63,000 clones in the sample; roughly 15% occur only once, and more than 9% lies in the top ten. The specimen was blood. These receptors originate from a male donor with papillary thyroid cancer or a benign thyroid nodule (not recorded which). Some clones in this sample may be carry-over from other donors' samples. Each CDR3 is given with its conserved first and last residue. The order of the fields is V gene, J gene, D gene, clone size, CDR3 DNA, CDR3 protein. A D gene is named only where the DNA matches it firmly. Clone sizes are given selectively: once, few, many, or a class where the clone is expanded.

TRBV7-1	TRBJ2-3	TRBD2	-	TGTGCCAGCAGCTCAAGGACCTTAGCGGGAGAAGGAGATACGCAGTATTTT	CASSSRTLAGEGDTQYF
TRBV4-1	TRBJ2-1	TRBD2	many	TGCGCCAGCAGCCTCAGCGGGGGGGCACATGAGCAGTTCTTC	CASSLSGGAHEQFF
TRBV20-1	TRBJ2-7	-	-	TGCAGTGCTAGAGACCCTGGAGGACCGGTGGGGGTAGCACCCTACGAGCAGTACTTC	CSARDPGGPVGVAPYEQYF
TRBV5-1	TRBJ2-1	TRBD2	many	TGCGCCAGCAGCGGTGGACTAGCGGGAGTGAACTCCTACAATGAGCAGTTCTTC	CASSGGLAGVNSYNEQFF
TRBV28	TRBJ1-5	TRBD1	many	TGTGCCAGCAGTGGACAGGGGATCAGTCAGCCCCAGCATTTT	CASSGQGISQPQHF
TRBV18	TRBJ2-7	TRBD2	many	TGTGCCAGCTCCCACCCAGCGGGGCGGATCTACGAGCAGTACTTC	CASSHPAGRIYEQYF
TRBV7-8	TRBJ2-3	-	many	TGTGCCAGCAGCTTAGATACCGGGACCACAGATACGCAGTATTTT	CASSLDTGTTDTQYF
TRBV6-5	TRBJ1-2	-	few	TGTGCCAGCAGTTACGAGGGGACTCGCCCCTATGGCTACACCTTC	CASSYEGTRPYGYTF
TRBV7-3	TRBJ1-1	-	many	TGTGCCAGCAGCCCCGTCGGGGTCTCCACTGAAGCTTTCTTT	CASSPVGVSTEAFF
TRBV20-1	TRBJ1-1	-	many	TGCAGTGCTAGTAGTTCCCGACAGGTTGATGAAGCTTTCTTT	CSASSSRQVDEAFF
TRBV28	TRBJ2-7	TRBD2	few	TGTGCCAGCAGCCCTGGACTAGCGGCCGACTACGAGAAGTACTTC	CASSPGLAADYEKYF
TRBV5-1	TRBJ1-1	-	-	TGCGCCAGCAGCTTGGATTGGGGGGTTCAGCTTAGTGAAGCTTTCTTT	CASSLDWGVQLSEAFF
TRBV3-1	TRBJ1-1	TRBD1	many	TGTGCCAGCAGCCAAGATACAGGGGAGGTTTGGAACACTGAAGCTTTCTTT	CASSQDTGEVWNTEAFF
TRBV7-2	TRBJ2-7	-	-	TGTGCCAGCATCTTAGCCTTGTTGATTAGGGACGAGGCCTACGAGCAGTACTTC	CASILALLIRDEAYEQYF
TRBV28	TRBJ2-3	-	many	TGTGCCAGCAGTTTTACAGGGATCCCAGATACGCAGTATTTT	CASSFTGIPDTQYF
TRBV2	TRBJ2-5	TRBD1	many	TGTGCCAGCAGCGGACAGGGCCGGGAGACCCAGTACTTC	CASSGQGRETQYF
TRBV25-1	TRBJ2-5	-	many	TGTGCCAGCAGTGATTGGGGAAAGCAAGAGACCCAGTACTTC	CASSDWGKQETQYF
TRBV12-3/TRBV12-4	TRBJ1-6	-	-	TGTGCCAGCAGTTTCCGGGACGGAAATAATTCACCCCTCCACTTT	CASSFRDGNNSPLHF
TRBV6-2/TRBV6-3	TRBJ1-5	-	many	TGTGCCAGCAATGAAAGGAGAAATCAGCCCCAGCATTTT	CASNERRNQPQHF
TRBV27	TRBJ1-6	-	-	TGTGCCAGCAGTTTACGTTGGCAGTATAATTCACCCCTCCACTTT	CASSLRWQYNSPLHF
TRBV5-1	TRBJ2-3	-	many	TGCGCCAGCAGCTTGGACCAAGATACGCAGTATTTT	CASSLDQDTQYF
TRBV20-1	TRBJ2-3	-	many	TGCAGTGCTAGAGGGGGACTCGGCACAGATACGCAGTATTTT	CSARGGLGTDTQYF
TRBV3-1	TRBJ1-4	TRBD1	-	TGTGCCAGCAGCCTATTCCGGGACAGGGATTGGGCTAATGAAAAACTGTTTTTT	CASSLFRDRDWANEKLFF
TRBV5-4	TRBJ2-3	-	many	TGTGCCAGCAGCTTGGAAACGACAGAGAGCACAGATACGCAGTATTTT	CASSLETTESTDTQYF
TRBV6-1	TRBJ1-6	TRBD1	-	TGTGCCAGCAGTCCCTTGGGGACAGGAGATTCACCCCTCCACTTT	CASSPLGTGDSPLHF
TRBV13	TRBJ2-1	TRBD1	-	TGTGCCAGCAGCCGCAGGGGGACAGGGAACAATGAGCAGTTCTTC	CASSRRGTGNNEQFF
TRBV27	TRBJ2-3	TRBD1	many	TGTGCCAGCAGGACATTCATCCGGACAGGTCACACAGATACGCAGTATTTT	CASRTFIRTGHTDTQYF
TRBV5-6	TRBJ1-5	-	once	TGTGCCAGCAGCTCAGGACGAGGAAATAAGCCCCAGCATTTT	CASSSGRGNKPQHF
TRBV5-6	TRBJ1-1	TRBD1	many	TGTGCCAGCAGCTGGACAGGGACGAACACTGAAGCTTTCTTT	CASSWTGTNTEAFF
TRBV4-1	TRBJ1-6	-	many	TGCGCCAGCAGCCCAACTGGGGGGTCCTATAATTCACCCCTCCACTTT	CASSPTGGSYNSPLHF
TRBV7-2	TRBJ1-6	-	many	TGTGCCAGCAGCTTAGCTATCGTGGATCCCCTCCACTTT	CASSLAIVDPLHF
TRBV9	TRBJ1-2	-	many	TGTGCCAGCAGCGTAGATTATAGGGGGACCTACACCTTC	CASSVDYRGTYTF
TRBV10-3	TRBJ1-4	TRBD1	many	TGTGCCATCAGCGACCGGGACAGACAAAATGAAAAACTGTTTTTT	CAISDRDRQNEKLFF
TRBV11-1	TRBJ1-1	-	-	TGTGCCAGCAGCTTACGCGGGGGTGGGGGACCCCAACGTCGAGGCACTGAAGCTTTCTTT	CASSLRGGGGPQRRGTEAFF
TRBV13	TRBJ2-6	-	many	TGTGCCAGCAGCCAAAGAGTCAGGGTCCGATTTGGGGCCAACGTCCTGACTTTC	CASSQRVRVRFGANVLTF
TRBV4-3	TRBJ1-2	-	many	TGCGCCAGCAGCCAAGATAGACAGGACTTCTATGGCTACACCTTC	CASSQDRQDFYGYTF
TRBV18	TRBJ2-1	TRBD2	-	TGTGCCAGCTCACAGGCGGGAGACAACAATGGGCAGTTCTTC	CASSQAGDNNGQFF
TRBV20-1	TRBJ1-3	-	-	TGCAGTACTCTCGCCGACTGGAGCTCTGGAAACACCATATATTTT	CSTLADWSSGNTIYF
TRBV10-1	TRBJ2-1	-	-	TGCGCCAGCAGCCGGGGGACCTACAATGAGCAGTTCTTC	CASSRGTYNEQFF
TRBV4-2	TRBJ2-1	-	many	TGTGCCAGCAACACAGGGAAAGGACCCTACAATGAGCAGTTCTTC	CASNTGKGPYNEQFF
TRBV6-6	TRBJ2-5	TRBD2	many	TGTGCCAGCAGTTACTCGTTAGCGGGCGGTGAGACCCAGTACTTC	CASSYSLAGGETQYF
TRBV20-1	TRBJ2-1	-	many	TGCAGTGCTAACCGGGGGGCATACAATGAGCAGTTCTTC	CSANRGAYNEQFF
TRBV9	TRBJ2-1	TRBD2	-	TGTGCCAGCAGCGTGGGGACTAGCGGGGACTCCAATGAGCAGTTCTTC	CASSVGTSGDSNEQFF
TRBV6-4	TRBJ1-2	-	-	TGTGCCAGCAGTGAAGCACATGGACATGGAGTGGGAGTCTACACCTTC	CASSEAHGHGVGVYTF
TRBV11-2	TRBJ2-1	-	many	TGTGCCAGCAGCAATCGAGGGGGGCATGGCTACAATGAGCAGTTCTTC	CASSNRGGHGYNEQFF
TRBV5-1	TRBJ1-4	TRBD1	many	TGCGCCAGCAGCTCCGAGGGACAGATTAATGAAAAACTGTTTTTT	CASSSEGQINEKLFF
TRBV10-3	TRBJ2-3	-	many	TGTGCCATCAGTCTAGGGGACTCCCTAACAGATACGCAGTATTTT	CAISLGDSLTDTQYF
TRBV6-1	TRBJ1-5	-	few	TGTGCCAGCAGTGACAAATCCTTAAGGTGGCAGCCCCAGCATTTT	CASSDKSLRWQPQHF
TRBV7-2	TRBJ2-3	-	many	TGTGCCAGCAGCTCTAGTGGTAGCCCAGATACGCAGTATTTT	CASSSSGSPDTQYF
TRBV12-3/TRBV12-4	TRBJ1-2	TRBD1	many	TGTGCCAGCAGTTCGGGACAGCTTTATGGCTACACCTTC	CASSSGQLYGYTF
TRBV12-3/TRBV12-4	TRBJ1-1	-	few	TGTGCCAGCAGATCCGGATGGGGGCCGGCTTTCTTT	CASRSGWGPAFF
TRBV28	TRBJ2-7	-	many	TGTGCCAGCAGTTTACAGGGGGGGGAGGGGGAGCAGTACTTC	CASSLQGGEGEQYF
TRBV4-3	TRBJ2-1	TRBD2	many	TGCGCCAGCAGCCAAGAACGTTCGGGGGAGGGCCTCAATGAGCAGTTCTTC	CASSQERSGEGLNEQFF
TRBV6-5	TRBJ2-7	-	many	TGTGCCAGTAGTTACGGGGACGGCTCCTACGAGCAGTACTTC	CASSYGDGSYEQYF
TRBV28	TRBJ2-5	TRBD2	many	TGTGCCAGCAGTCCTATACCGAATAGCGGGAGGAACGGTAGGGAGACCCAGTACTTC	CASSPIPNSGRNGRETQYF